This T cell receptor (beta chain) was documented in a study of OX40 agonist ivuxolimab in advanced cancers. Broadly, across the study: Ivuxolimab, which targeted the costimulatory receptor OX40 (CD134), was an agonistic, fully human IgG2 monoclonal antibody. Partial responses occurred in three dose-escalation patients: two with cutaneous melanoma and one with hepatocellular carcinoma. Of the roughly 50 dose-escalation patients, hepatocellular carcinoma was present in around 20, melanoma in around 15, renal cell carcinoma in 9 and head and neck cancer in 9. Intravenous ivuxolimab was administered to patients every 2 weeks at six dose levels: 0.01, 0.1, 0.3, 1.5, 3 and 10 mg/kg. In the dose-escalation cohort, 70% to 85% of patients were male, and the mean age was 60 years with a range of roughly 20 to 85. Peripheral TCRbeta sequencing was intended to test whether TCR sequence diversity was altered and clonal T-cell expansion was caused by ivuxolimab. The paper covers the monotherapy dose-escalation part of the phase I ivuxolimab trial, which included N of about 50 patients. Patients were allowed to have had prior anti-PD-1, anti-PD-L1 or anti-CTLA-4 therapy, and around 43% of the dose-escalation patients had been treated with checkpoint inhibitors. Results and caveats for the whole study, not just this receptor: After ivuxolimab, expanded clones were on average more numerous among CD8+ T cells than among CD4+ T cells. The antigen specificity of the peripheral T cells that underwent clonal expansion was not determined. In the 0.1-3.0 mg/kg groups, partial responders were among the patients with the lowest normalized peripheral clonal expansion, particularly in CD8+ T cells. Low levels of normalized T-cell clonal expansion were also seen in some nonresponding patients. At doses of 0.1 to 3.0 mg/kg, clonal expansion of both CD4+ and CD8+ blood T cells was observed from baseline to week 6.

Patients with a history of autoimmune disease or receiving systemic immunosuppression were excluded from the trial. Peripheral blood for TCR sequencing was collected from all dose cohorts at baseline, on cycle 4 day 1, and on cycle 7 day 1. Samples came from an open-label, multicenter, first-in-human phase I dose-escalation trial of ivuxolimab. Adults with locally advanced or metastatic melanoma, renal cell carcinoma, hepatocellular carcinoma or head and neck squamous cell carcinoma were enrolled in the trial. CD4+ and CD8+ T cells were sorted separately from peripheral blood before TCR sequencing. From its cysteine to its phenylalanine, the CDR3 spans 14 amino acids. The retained sequence is limited to the CDR3, 42 bases, with the frame set at the first base. The germline V gene gives CDR1 as MNHNS and CDR2 as SASEGT. V trim: 5 bases; J trim: 3 bases; unmatched bases: 6. For sequencing of the TCRbeta CDR3 region, genomic DNA was extracted from the sorted cells. The immunoSEQ Assay was used to sequence the TCRbeta CDR3 regions. Entries here come from immuneACCESS through TCRdb and include only in-frame sequences with V and J called. Some clones fail to appear in such tables; in the studies checked, an unresolved V gene covers under half of the shortfall, and the cause of the remainder is unknown. The sample table contains under 35,000 clones; only one count was recorded for about 92% of them. In total, the top ten clones hold 33% of the sample.

This clone was seen once. Its antigen is currently not known. Base qualities are missing; no much larger clone stands one base away. The sequence links TRBV6-1 to TRBJ2-7, with 8 bases aligning to TRBD1. The source is an adult with an advanced solid tumor such as melanoma, head and neck, liver or kidney cancer. The sample was CD4+ or CD8+ T cells sorted from blood, taken in a trial of the OX40 agonist ivuxolimab. The CDR3 protein: CASSWTGRFYEQYF. The DNA reads as follows: TGTGCCAGCAGTTGGACAGGGAGGTTCTACGAGCAGTACTTC.